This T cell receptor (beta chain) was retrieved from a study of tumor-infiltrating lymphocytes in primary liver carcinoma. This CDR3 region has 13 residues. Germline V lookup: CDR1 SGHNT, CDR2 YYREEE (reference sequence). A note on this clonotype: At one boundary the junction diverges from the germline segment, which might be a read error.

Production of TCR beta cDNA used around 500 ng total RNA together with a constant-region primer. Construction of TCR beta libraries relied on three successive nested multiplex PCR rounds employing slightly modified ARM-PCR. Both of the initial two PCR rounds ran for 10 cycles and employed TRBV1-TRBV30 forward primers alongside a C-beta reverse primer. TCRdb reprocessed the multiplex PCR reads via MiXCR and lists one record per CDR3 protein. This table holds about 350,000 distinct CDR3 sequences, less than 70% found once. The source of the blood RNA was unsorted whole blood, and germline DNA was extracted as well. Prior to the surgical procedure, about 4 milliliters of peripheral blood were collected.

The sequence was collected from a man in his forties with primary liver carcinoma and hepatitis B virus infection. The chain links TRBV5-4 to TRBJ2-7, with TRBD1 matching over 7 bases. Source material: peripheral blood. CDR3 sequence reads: CASGFTGVYEQYF. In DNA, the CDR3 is TGTGCCAGCGGCTTCACAGGGGTCTACGAGCAGTACTTT.